Listed below are T cell receptor beta chains from one sample, sequenced in a study of cytomegalovirus exposure and HLA in healthy donors. TCRdb keeps only in-frame clones here, not all; method: immunoSEQ multiplex PCR. The profile shows 150,000 to 200,000 clones, over 60% of them singletons. Sample: PBMCs. The receptors shown here come from a middle-aged woman in good health and CMV-seronegative. CDR3s include the opening cysteine and the closing phenylalanine or tryptophan. A D gene is named only where the DNA matches it firmly. Not every row has a clone size; where given, it reads once, few, many or a size class.

j_gene | d_gene | v_gene | abundance | CDR3aa | CDR3nt
TRBJ1-5 | - | TRBV30 | once | CAWSDLEVGSAENQPQHF | TGTGCCTGGAGTGACCTCGAGGTTGGTTCGGCGGAGAATCAGCCCCAGCATTTT
TRBJ1-2 | - | TRBV7-9 | once | CASSSQGSGYTF | TGTGCCAGCAGCTCCCAGGGTTCTGGCTACACCTTC
TRBJ2-7 | - | TRBV29-1 | few | CSVETAATYEQYF | TGCAGCGTTGAAACAGCGGCAACCTACGAGCAGTACTTC
TRBJ1-1 | TRBD1 | TRBV7-2 | - | CASSSRTGRNTEAFF | TGTGCCAGCAGCTCGCGGACAGGGCGGAACACTGAAGCTTTCTTT
TRBJ2-3 | TRBD2 | TRBV5-1 | once | CASSPLAGGGTDTQYF | TGCGCCAGCAGCCCCTTAGCGGGAGGGGGCACAGATACGCAGTATTTT
TRBJ2-3 | TRBD2 | TRBV7-6 | - | CASSLLAGGPPDTQYF | TGTGCCAGCAGCTTATTAGCGGGAGGGCCCCCAGATACGCAGTATTTT
TRBJ2-7 | TRBD2 | TRBV18 | - | CASSLGGEWNEQYF | TGTGCCAGCTCACTCGGGGGGGAGTGGAACGAGCAGTACTTC
TRBJ2-2 | TRBD1 | TRBV2 | - | CASSERTGTGELFF | TGTGCCAGCAGTGAACGGACAGGGACCGGGGAGCTGTTTTTT
TRBJ1-2 | TRBD1 | TRBV7-2 | once | CASSPDRGIGYTF | TGTGCCAGCAGCCCCGACAGGGGCATCGGCTACACCTTC
TRBJ2-7 | TRBD2 | TRBV2 | once | CASNPLAVPPSYEQYF | TGTGCCAGCAATCCTCTAGCGGTGCCTCCTTCCTACGAGCAGTACTTC
TRBJ2-5 | TRBD1 | TRBV6-1 | - | CASSVDRAPGTQYF | TGTGCCAGCAGTGTAGACAGGGCGCCGGGGACCCAGTACTTC
TRBJ2-5 | - | TRBV4-1 | - | CASSQVEAQETQYF | TGCGCCAGCAGCCAAGTCGAGGCCCAAGAGACCCAGTACTTC
TRBJ2-7 | - | TRBV15 | - | CATSRESYEQYF | TGTGCCACCAGCAGGGAGAGTTACGAGCAGTACTTC
TRBJ1-4 | - | TRBV19 | - | CASSSPGTTTNEKLFF | TGTGCCAGTAGTAGCCCTGGCACAACAACTAATGAAAAACTGTTTTTT
TRBJ2-1 | - | TRBV7-9 | - | CASSRPGAPRNNEQFF | TGTGCCAGCAGCCGGCCTGGGGCTCCACGGAACAATGAGCAGTTCTTC
TRBJ2-2 | TRBD2 | TRBV29-1 | - | CSAITAGVGTGELFF | TGCAGCGCTATCACGGCGGGAGTAGGTACCGGGGAGCTGTTTTTT
TRBJ2-3 | TRBD2 | TRBV11-3 | - | CASSLDWGEGSSVQYF | TGTGCCAGCAGCTTAGATTGGGGGGAGGGATCCAGCGTGCAGTATTTT
TRBJ2-3 | TRBD2 | TRBV2 | once | CASSPALGRAGGGTDTQYF | TGTGCCAGCAGTCCTGCCCTCGGGAGAGCGGGGGGAGGGACAGATACGCAGTATTTT
TRBJ2-4 | - | TRBV6-5 | - | CASSSAATNIQYF | TGTGCCAGCAGTTCTGCGGCGACAAACATTCAGTACTTC
TRBJ2-5 | TRBD2 | TRBV30 | few | CASDWGSGTQETQYF | TGTGCCAGTGATTGGGGTAGCGGGACTCAAGAGACCCAGTACTTC
TRBJ2-2 | TRBD2 | TRBV11-2 | - | CASSSRIAGGPTGELFF | TGTGCCAGCAGCTCCAGAATAGCGGGAGGGCCGACCGGGGAGCTGTTTTTT
TRBJ1-1 | - | TRBV30 | - | CAWSVRSEAFF | TGTGCCTGGAGTGTACGGTCTGAAGCTTTCTTT
TRBJ1-6 | - | TRBV27 | - | CASSLGSKNSPLHF | TGTGCCAGCAGTTTAGGGAGTAAGAATTCACCCCTCCACTTT
TRBJ2-7 | TRBD1 | TRBV7-2 | - | CASSLSTGPHYEQYF | TGTGCCAGCAGCTTATCGACAGGGCCACACTACGAGCAGTACTTC
TRBJ2-7 | - | TRBV7-3 | - | CASSFGSGVYEQYF | TGTGCCAGCAGCTTCGGTTCAGGGGTCTACGAGCAGTACTTC
TRBJ1-5 | - | TRBV11-2 | - | CASSLAGWDQPQHF | TGTGCCAGCAGCTTGGCAGGGTGGGATCAGCCCCAGCATTTT
TRBJ1-2 | - | TRBV9 | - | CASSPLPQGETYGYTF | TGTGCCAGCAGCCCCCTCCCACAGGGAGAAACTTATGGCTACACCTTC
TRBJ2-2 | TRBD1 | TRBV18 | - | CASSSRDRGTGELFF | TGTGCCAGCTCATCCCGGGACAGGGGGACCGGGGAGCTGTTTTTT
TRBJ1-1 | - | TRBV5-6 | - | CASSTGPSVYMNTEAFF | TGTGCCAGCAGCACGGGTCCTTCGGTCTACATGAACACTGAAGCTTTCTTT
TRBJ1-4 | - | TRBV5-1 | - | CASSLAPGSSTNEKLFF | TGCGCCAGCAGCTTGGCCCCCGGGAGTAGTACTAATGAAAAACTGTTTTTT
TRBJ1-1 | TRBD1 | TRBV4-2 | - | CASSQGDRGHDVEAFF | TGTGCCAGCAGCCAAGGGGACAGGGGCCACGATGTCGAAGCTTTCTTT
TRBJ2-4 | TRBD1 | TRBV19 | - | CASSIGQGEGIQYF | TGTGCCAGTAGTATAGGACAGGGGGAGGGGATTCAGTACTTC
TRBJ1-1 | - | TRBV5-6 | - | CASSLGGSLSEAFF | TGTGCCAGCAGCTTGGGAGGGAGCCTATCTGAAGCTTTCTTT
TRBJ2-1 | TRBD2 | TRBV11-1 | few | CASSSPGLAGLEQFF | TGTGCCAGCAGCTCGCCGGGACTAGCGGGACTTGAGCAGTTCTTC
TRBJ1-2 | - | TRBV6-5 | - | CASSELENNYGYTF | TGTGCCAGCAGTGAATTAGAGAATAACTATGGCTACACCTTC
TRBJ2-3 | - | TRBV7-9 | few | CASSSNTDTQYF | TGTGCCAGCAGCTCCAACACAGATACGCAGTATTTT
TRBJ2-1 | - | TRBV6-1 | - | CASTDTRGSGHYSYNEQFF | TGTGCCAGCACTGATACGAGGGGCAGCGGGCATTACTCCTACAATGAGCAGTTCTTC
TRBJ1-1 | - | TRBV5-6 | - | CASSLRGASEAFF | TGTGCCAGCAGCTTAAGAGGTGCCTCTGAAGCTTTCTTT
TRBJ2-5 | - | TRBV6-5 | - | CASSPGETQYF | TGTGCCAGCAGTCCGGGGGAGACCCAGTACTTC